This T cell receptor beta chain stems from a study of low-dose radiotherapy and immunotherapy resistance in tumors. On the study more broadly: Cohort 1 received 0.5 Gy per fraction every 2 weeks, totaling 6.5 Gy. On an every-two-weeks schedule, patients received intravenous nivolumab 240 mg, along with ipilimumab 1 mg/kg every six weeks.

This CDR3 spans 14 amino acids. Trimming cost V 5 bases and J 2 bases, with 10 bases left between them. Per germline, CDR1 LNHDA and CDR2 SQIVND (reference sequence). Patients deemed eligible presented with advanced solid tumors lacking tumor-infiltrating lymphocytes. Both TCRalpha and TCRbeta chains were reverse transcribed with V-gene-specific primers. TCR amplification involved about 19 PCR cycles with a constant-region primer and V-primer adapter. TCRdb independently ran MiXCR on the reads; one entry per CDR3 protein. The sample includes roughly 19,000 distinct CDR3 sequences, roughly 70% of them seen just once.

The sequence was collected from a human donor with advanced metastatic prostate, ovarian, gallbladder or colorectal cancer (not recorded which). This table probably holds off-target reads from a library built for another chain. This chain links TRBV19 with TRBJ1-5; D ambiguous. The CDR3 loop is CASSVIQGNQPQHF. The CDR3 nucleotides are TGTGCCAGTAGTGTAATCCAGGGCAATCAGCCCCAGCATTTT.